A selection of T cell receptor beta chains follows, all from one sample in a study of blood T cell repertoires in COVID-19. Assay: immunoSEQ multiplex PCR; the TCRdb copy retains only in-frame clones and omits some. The top ten hold about 4.5% of the sample, which has around 110,000 clones, around 83% seen once. Sequenced material: peripheral blood. The receptors here all came from a man between 65 and 80 years old with acute or convalescent COVID-19. Both conserved end residues are part of each CDR3. The D gene is left open where the match is weak. Expanded clones are given a class, and other clones once, few, many or no size at all.

j_call,d_call,v_call,clone_size,cdr3_aa,cdr3_nt
TRBJ2-7,TRBD2,TRBV5-1,.,CASSSSGGSYEQYF,TGCGCCAGCAGCTCCTCGGGGGGGTCCTACGAGCAGTACTTC
TRBJ1-6,.,TRBV5-1,.,CASNPGVGYNSPLHF,TGCGCCAGCAACCCCGGGGTAGGCTATAATTCACCCCTCCACTTT
TRBJ1-2,.,TRBV4-3,many,CASSQESGRGIYGYTF,TGCGCCAGCAGCCAAGAATCAGGCAGGGGAATCTATGGCTACACCTTC
TRBJ1-5,.,TRBV6-1,.,CASSAATGLGQPQHF,TGTGCCAGCAGTGCAGCTACAGGGTTGGGGCAGCCCCAGCATTTT
TRBJ2-5,TRBD1,TRBV5-1,.,CASSPADRGGRETQYF,TGCGCCAGCAGCCCCGCGGACAGGGGAGGTAGGGAGACCCAGTACTTC
TRBJ1-4,.,TRBV19,.,CASSIKAEGEKLFF,TGTGCCAGTAGTATAAAGGCCGAGGGTGAAAAACTGTTTTTT
TRBJ1-1,.,TRBV7-9,.,CASSLLGAENTEAFF,TGTGCCAGCAGCTTATTGGGGGCCGAGAACACTGAAGCTTTCTTT
TRBJ1-2,.,TRBV12-3/TRBV12-4,.,CASSLAVGGGYTF,TGTGCCAGCAGTTTAGCGGTAGGGGGTGGCTACACCTTC
TRBJ2-7,TRBD1,TRBV6-1,once,CASSENTGVVSYEQYF,TGTGCCAGCAGTGAAAATACAGGGGTTGTTTCCTACGAGCAGTACTTC
TRBJ1-6,TRBD1,TRBV6-5,.,CASSLDGRGQSPLHF,TGTGCCAGCAGTCTCGACGGGAGGGGGCAATCACCCCTCCACTTT
TRBJ1-6,TRBD1,TRBV7-8,.,CASSLARQGSSPLHF,TGTGCCAGCAGCTTAGCAAGACAGGGATCTTCACCCCTCCACTTT
TRBJ1-5,.,TRBV2,.,CASGPLQGNQPQHF,TGTGCCAGCGGTCCCTTGCAGGGCAATCAGCCCCAGCATTTT
TRBJ2-1,TRBD2,TRBV15,.,CATSLLAGPYNEQFF,TGTGCCACCAGTCTTCTAGCGGGGCCTTACAATGAGCAGTTCTTC
TRBJ2-2,TRBD2,TRBV5-4,.,CASSAATSGATNTGELFF,TGTGCCAGCAGCGCCGCGACTAGCGGGGCCACGAACACCGGGGAGCTGTTTTTT
TRBJ2-1,.,TRBV6-5,.,CASRTFDNEQFF,TGTGCCAGCAGGACATTTGATAATGAGCAGTTCTTC
TRBJ1-1,TRBD1,TRBV14,.,CASSLRTGLITEAFF,TGTGCCAGCAGCCTCAGGACAGGGTTAATCACTGAAGCTTTCTTT
TRBJ1-2,.,TRBV18,.,CASSTQQGGYTF,TGTGCCAGCTCAACACAACAGGGTGGCTACACCTTC
TRBJ1-1,.,TRBV5-1,.,CASSLGGGANTEAFF,TGCGCCAGCAGCTTGGGCGGGGGAGCGAACACTGAAGCTTTCTTT
TRBJ2-3,TRBD1,TRBV7-2,.,CASSGQGGISDTQYF,TGTGCCAGCAGCGGACAGGGGGGGATAAGCGATACGCAGTATTTT
TRBJ2-1,TRBD2,TRBV5-5,.,CASSLELAGGNEQFF,TGTGCCAGCAGCTTGGAGCTAGCGGGGGGCAATGAGCAGTTCTTC
TRBJ2-2,.,TRBV7-2,.,CASSTTANTGELFF,TGTGCCAGCAGCACGACAGCGAACACCGGGGAGCTGTTTTTT
TRBJ2-1,.,TRBV5-1,.,CASSWGGQGSYNEQFF,TGCGCCAGCAGCTGGGGGGGCCAGGGGAGTTACAATGAGCAGTTCTTC
TRBJ2-3,.,TRBV9,.,CASSATSGVADTQYF,TGTGCCAGCAGCGCCACCTCGGGGGTGGCAGATACGCAGTATTTT
TRBJ2-7,.,TRBV6-6,.,CASTFGWTYEQYF,TGTGCCAGCACTTTCGGGTGGACCTACGAGCAGTACTTC
TRBJ2-4,TRBD2,TRBV3-1/TRBV3-2,.,CASSPSSSGDIQYF,TGTGCCAGCAGCCCCTCATCCAGCGGGGACATTCAGTACTTC
TRBJ2-2,.,TRBV7-2,.,CASSLEWTLPGELFF,TGTGCCAGCAGCTTAGAATGGACACTCCCCGGGGAGCTGTTTTTT
TRBJ1-4,.,TRBV2,.,CASTEDRATNEKLFF,TGTGCCAGCACGGAGGACCGTGCAACTAATGAAAAACTGTTTTTT
TRBJ1-2,.,TRBV28,.,CASSLTGDGYTF,TGTGCCAGCAGTTTAACGGGGGACGGCTACACCTTC
TRBJ2-7,.,TRBV13,.,CASSGTSAYEQYF,TGTGCCAGCAGCGGGACATCGGCTTACGAGCAGTACTTC
TRBJ2-1,TRBD1,TRBV7-2,few,CASSPGTGVWNEQFF,TGTGCCAGCAGCCCCGGGACAGGGGTTTGGAATGAGCAGTTCTTC
TRBJ1-4,TRBD1,TRBV18,.,CASSPGTGEEKLFF,TGTGCCAGCTCACCAGGGACAGGGGAGGAAAAACTGTTTTTT
TRBJ2-2,.,TRBV3-1/TRBV3-2,.,CASSQTGANTGELFF,TGTGCCAGCAGCCAAACAGGTGCGAACACCGGGGAGCTGTTTTTT
TRBJ1-5,TRBD1,TRBV27,.,CARQGARGQPQHF,TGTGCCAGACAGGGGGCGCGGGGTCAGCCCCAGCATTTT
TRBJ2-1,TRBD1,TRBV19,.,CASSPDRGIAYNEQFF,TGTGCCAGTAGTCCCGACAGGGGAATCGCCTACAATGAGCAGTTCTTC
TRBJ2-3,.,TRBV5-1,.,CASSLGYTDTQYF,TGCGCCAGCAGCCTAGGATACACAGATACGCAGTATTTT
TRBJ1-4,.,TRBV6-1,.,CASSETGRNEKLFF,TGTGCCAGCAGTGAGACAGGCCGTAATGAAAAACTGTTTTTT
TRBJ2-2,TRBD1,TRBV11-2,.,CASSPTGGGAGELFF,TGTGCCAGCAGCCCAACAGGGGGCGGGGCGGGGGAGCTGTTTTTT
TRBJ2-3,TRBD1,TRBV14,few,CASRDSGQSTDTQYF,TGTGCCAGCAGGGACTCGGGACAGAGCACAGATACGCAGTATTTT
TRBJ1-6,TRBD1,TRBV7-8,few,CASSLDRGNSPLHF,TGTGCCAGCAGCTTAGACAGGGGAAACTCACCCCTCCACTTT
TRBJ2-5,.,TRBV12-3/TRBV12-4,.,CASTTNEETQYF,TGTGCCAGTACGACTAATGAAGAGACCCAGTACTTC
TRBJ2-1,TRBD1,TRBV9,.,CASSKITGDQGEQFF,TGTGCCAGCAGTAAAATCACAGGGGATCAAGGTGAGCAGTTCTTC
TRBJ2-3,TRBD2,TRBV9,.,CATSNLPLAGTDTQYF,TGTGCCACATCTAATCTCCCACTAGCGGGGACAGATACGCAGTATTTT
TRBJ2-1,TRBD1,TRBV4-3,few,CASSQGVATGNNEQFF,TGCGCCAGCAGCCAAGGAGTCGCGACAGGGAACAATGAGCAGTTCTTC
TRBJ1-5,.,TRBV15,.,CATSRESINSNQPQHF,TGTGCCACCAGCAGAGAAAGCATAAATAGCAATCAGCCCCAGCATTTT
TRBJ1-3,TRBD1,TRBV6-1,.,CASSEADGTGVRRSGNTIYF,TGTGCCAGCAGTGAAGCAGACGGGACAGGGGTTAGGCGCTCTGGAAACACCATATATTTT
TRBJ1-5,.,TRBV3-1/TRBV3-2,.,CASSQANSNQPQHF,TGTGCCAGCAGCCAGGCTAACAGTAATCAGCCCCAGCATTTT
TRBJ2-3,TRBD2,TRBV15,.,CATRVGLAGAPTDTQYF,TGTGCCACCAGAGTCGGACTAGCGGGGGCCCCCACAGATACGCAGTATTTT
TRBJ1-6,.,TRBV3-1/TRBV3-2,.,CASSPTWSTRNSPLHF,TGTGCCAGCAGCCCAACGTGGTCGACAAGGAATTCACCCCTCCACTTT
TRBJ2-2,TRBD1,TRBV6-6,.,CASEIRGLTGELFF,TGTGCCAGCGAGATCAGGGGGCTCACCGGGGAGCTGTTTTTT
TRBJ1-2,.,TRBV3-1/TRBV3-2,once,CASSQDRGALSYGYTF,TGTGCCAGCAGCCAAGATCGGGGGGCGTTGAGCTATGGCTACACCTTC
TRBJ2-3,TRBD1,TRBV14,.,CASSHLRGRGRTDTQYF,TGTGCCAGCAGTCACCTACGCGGCAGGGGGCGGACAGATACGCAGTATTTT
TRBJ1-1,TRBD1,TRBV5-1,once,CASSWRQGADTEAFF,TGCGCCAGCAGCTGGAGACAGGGGGCAGATACTGAAGCTTTCTTT
TRBJ1-5,TRBD1,TRBV24-1,.,CATSDAQGSQPQHF,TGTGCCACCAGTGATGCACAGGGGAGTCAGCCCCAGCATTTT
TRBJ2-3,TRBD2,TRBV7-2,once,CASSFGGGATDTQYF,TGTGCCAGCAGCTTTGGCGGGGGGGCCACAGATACGCAGTATTTT
TRBJ1-4,.,TRBV19,.,CASSRGLGAGRNEKLFF,TGTGCCAGTAGTCGAGGGCTGGGGGCAGGGCGTAATGAAAAACTGTTTTTT